The T cell receptor (beta chain) under discussion was sequenced for a study of identical twins. The length of the CDR3 is 17 residues. Trimming cost V 3 bases and J 3 bases, with 19 bases left between them. The V gene's germline CDR1 is KGHSH and CDR2 LQKENI. General study findings and limits: Shared out-of-frame alpha sequences (those common to twins) showed excess low generation probability.

This clonotype has more than one count but fewer than ten. The antigen is undetermined. Unique molecular identifiers were present on the cDNA, which also gained a universal primer site by template switching. TCRdb used MiXCR to reprocess the 5' RACE reads, holding one entry per CDR3 protein. The sample includes some 1,600,000 distinct CDR3 sequences, around a third of them seen just once. The receptor's source is a newborn girl in good health. The rearrangement links TRBV18 to TRBJ2-3; either TRBD1 or TRBD2 may fit D (5 bases each). The source material was cord blood. The CDR3, as DNA: TGTGCCAGCTCACCCCCGATTGGGGCAGAGGGTACAGATACGCAGTATTTT. It specifies CASSPPIGAEGTDTQYF.